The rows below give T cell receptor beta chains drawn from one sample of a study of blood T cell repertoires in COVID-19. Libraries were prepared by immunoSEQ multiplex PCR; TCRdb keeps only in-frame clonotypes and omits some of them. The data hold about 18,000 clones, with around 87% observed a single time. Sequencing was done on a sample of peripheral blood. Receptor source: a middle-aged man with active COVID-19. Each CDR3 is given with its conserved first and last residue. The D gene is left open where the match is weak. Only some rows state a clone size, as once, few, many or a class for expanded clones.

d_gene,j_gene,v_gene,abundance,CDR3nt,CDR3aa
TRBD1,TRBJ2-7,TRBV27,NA,TGTGCCAGCAGTCCGATCCCCGGGGACAGGGGGTACGAGCAGTACTTC,CASSPIPGDRGYEQYF
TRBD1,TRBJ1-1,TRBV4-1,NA,TGCGCCAGCAGCCTCCGGGACAGTTTGAGGTTAGCTGAAGCTTTCTTT,CASSLRDSLRLAEAFF
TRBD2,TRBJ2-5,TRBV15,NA,TGTGCCACCAGCAAGTACCGGACTAGCCAAGAGACCCAGTACTTC,CATSKYRTSQETQYF
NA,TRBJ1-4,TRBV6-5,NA,TGTGCCAGCAGCAGTAATGAAAAACTGTTTTTT,CASSSNEKLFF
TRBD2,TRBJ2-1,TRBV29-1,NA,TGCAGCGTTGCCCTAGCGGGAAAAGGCAATGAGCAGTTCTTC,CSVALAGKGNEQFF
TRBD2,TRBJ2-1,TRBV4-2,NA,TGTGCCAGCAGCCAAGACCAAACGGGACTAGCGAGGAATGAGCAGTTCTTC,CASSQDQTGLARNEQFF
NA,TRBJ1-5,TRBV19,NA,TGTGCCAGTAGTATTCACAGGACCACAACGAATCAGCCCCAGCATTTT,CASSIHRTTTNQPQHF
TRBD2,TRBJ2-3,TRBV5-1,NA,TGCGCCAGCAGCACCGTAGCGGGAGACACAGATACGCAGTATTTT,CASSTVAGDTDTQYF
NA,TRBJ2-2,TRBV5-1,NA,TGCGCCAGCAGCTTGGTCCAGGGCTCGAACACCGGGGAGCTGTTTTTT,CASSLVQGSNTGELFF
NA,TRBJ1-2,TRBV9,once,TGTGCCAGCAGCTCCACACAGCAACACAGGGGCTACACCTTC,CASSSTQQHRGYTF
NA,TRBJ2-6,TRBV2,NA,TGTGCCAGCAGTAAATCGGGTCGGGGAGGGGCCAACGTCCTGACTTTC,CASSKSGRGGANVLTF
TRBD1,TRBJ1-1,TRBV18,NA,TGTGCCAGCTCACCACGACAGGGGGCCTGGAACACTGAAGCTTTCTTT,CASSPRQGAWNTEAFF
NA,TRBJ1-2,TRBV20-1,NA,TGCAGTGCTAGTTCGGGAAATGGCTACACCTTC,CSASSGNGYTF
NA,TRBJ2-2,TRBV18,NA,TGTGCCAGCTCACCCAGACAGGAGAACACCGGGGAGCTGTTTTTT,CASSPRQENTGELFF
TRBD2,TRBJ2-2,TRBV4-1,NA,TGCGCCAGCAGCAATGGACTAGCATCTAACGGCCGGACCGGGGAGCTGTTTTTT,CASSNGLASNGRTGELFF
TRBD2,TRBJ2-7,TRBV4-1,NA,TGCGCCAGCAGCCAAGAAGCGGGAGGAACCTACGAGCAGTACTTC,CASSQEAGGTYEQYF
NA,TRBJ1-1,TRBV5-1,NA,TGCGCCAGCAGCCGCACAGGGCCTGACGACACTGAAGCTTTCTTT,CASSRTGPDDTEAFF
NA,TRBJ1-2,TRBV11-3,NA,TGTGCCAGCAGCTTAGTTCCGGGACACAAACCCCAAAACTATGGCTACACCTTC,CASSLVPGHKPQNYGYTF
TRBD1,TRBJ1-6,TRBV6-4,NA,TGTGCCAGCAGCGCCGGGACAGGGAGTAATTCACCCCTCCACTTT,CASSAGTGSNSPLHF
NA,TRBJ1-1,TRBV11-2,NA,TGTGCCAGCAGCACTAGCCCAATGATGAACACTGAAGCTTTCTTT,CASSTSPMMNTEAFF
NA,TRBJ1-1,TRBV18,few,TGTGCCAGCTCACCGAGCGCCTTCGGAACTGAAGCTTTCTTT,CASSPSAFGTEAFF
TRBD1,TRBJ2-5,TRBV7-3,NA,TGTGCCAGCAGCCAGACAGGGGGCGCGGAGACCCAGTACTTC,CASSQTGGAETQYF
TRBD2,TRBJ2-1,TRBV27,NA,TGTGCCAGCAGCCCAATCGTTCCTAGCGGGAGTTCCGATGAGCAGTTCTTC,CASSPIVPSGSSDEQFF
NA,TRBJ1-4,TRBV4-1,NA,TGCGCCAGCAGCCAAGGGACAGATGAAAAACTGTTTTTT,CASSQGTDEKLFF
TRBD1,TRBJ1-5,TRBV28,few,TGTGCCAGCAGCCGCCAGGGGGGGACAGGTTATAGCAATCAGCCCCAGCATTTT,CASSRQGGTGYSNQPQHF
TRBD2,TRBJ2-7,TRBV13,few,TGTGCCAGCAGCTCCCAACTAGCGGGAGGGCCCTACGAGCAGTACTTC,CASSSQLAGGPYEQYF
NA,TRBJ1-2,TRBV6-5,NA,TGTGCCAGCAGTTACGGGAGTGCAGAATCTTCCTATGGCTACACCTTC,CASSYGSAESSYGYTF
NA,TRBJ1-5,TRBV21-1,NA,TGTGCCAGCAGCAAACGCGGCCAGCCCCAGCATTTT,CASSKRGQPQHF
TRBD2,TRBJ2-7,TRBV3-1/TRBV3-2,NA,TGTGCCAGCAGCCAAGGTTTTTTGGCGGGAGGCTTCTCCTACGAGCAGTACTTC,CASSQGFLAGGFSYEQYF
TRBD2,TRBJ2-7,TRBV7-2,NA,TGTGCCAGCAGCTTAGGAGGCTCTAGCGGTTGGTCCTACGAGCAGTACTTC,CASSLGGSSGWSYEQYF
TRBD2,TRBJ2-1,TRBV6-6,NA,TGTGCCAGCAGAACCGGGACTAACTCGAATGAGCAGTTCTTC,CASRTGTNSNEQFF
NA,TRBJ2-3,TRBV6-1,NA,TGTGCCAGCAGTGAATCTAGGAGTGCGCCCGATACGCAGTATTTT,CASSESRSAPDTQYF
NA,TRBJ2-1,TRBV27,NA,TGTGCCAGCAGTTGGTTAGGACAAAACAATGAGCAGTTCTTC,CASSWLGQNNEQFF
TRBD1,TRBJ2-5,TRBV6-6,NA,TGTGCCAGCAGAACAGGGGCCGAGACCCAGTACTTC,CASRTGAETQYF
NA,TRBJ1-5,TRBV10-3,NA,TGTGCCACCGACTCCCGAAAGGGAGATCAGCCCCAGCATTTT,CATDSRKGDQPQHF
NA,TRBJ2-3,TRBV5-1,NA,TGCGCCAGCAGCTTGGAGGGGGGGCGCGCAGATACGCAGTATTTT,CASSLEGGRADTQYF
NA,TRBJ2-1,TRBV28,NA,TGTGCCAGCAGCCCCTCCGGCGGAGGAGGGAATGAGCAGTTCTTC,CASSPSGGGGNEQFF
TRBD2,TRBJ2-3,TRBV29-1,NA,TGCAGCGTTAAACCCACTAGCGAAGGCACAGATACGCAGTATTTT,CSVKPTSEGTDTQYF
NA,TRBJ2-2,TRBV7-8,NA,TGTGCCAGCAGTTTCGTAGGGGAGCTGTTTTTT,CASSFVGELFF
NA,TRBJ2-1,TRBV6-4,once,TGTGCCAGCAGTGTCCAGACATTTGGCAATGAGCAGTTCTTC,CASSVQTFGNEQFF
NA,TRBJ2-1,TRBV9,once,TGTGCCAGCAGCTCCGGACAGAGCTCCTACAATGAGCAGTTCTTC,CASSSGQSSYNEQFF
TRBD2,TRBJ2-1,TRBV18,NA,TGTGCCAGCTTTTCACTAGCGGGAGTCAGCAATGAGCAGTTCTTC,CASFSLAGVSNEQFF
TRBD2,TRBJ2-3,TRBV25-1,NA,TGTGCCAGCGGCCGTACTAGCGGGAGGGGAGATACGCAGTATTTT,CASGRTSGRGDTQYF
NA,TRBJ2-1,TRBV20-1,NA,TGCAGTGCTAGTTGGTCCCTAGCGCAAGACAATGAGCAGTTCTTC,CSASWSLAQDNEQFF
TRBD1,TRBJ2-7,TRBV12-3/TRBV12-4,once,TGTGCCAGCAGAACAGGGGGGAGTGACGAGCAGTACTTC,CASRTGGSDEQYF
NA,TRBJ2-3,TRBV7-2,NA,TGTGCCAGCAGTCCAGGGGCCGGTCCGCAGTATTTT,CASSPGAGPQYF
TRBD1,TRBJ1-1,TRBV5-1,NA,TGCGCCAGCAGCTCGACAGGGAATGAAGCTTTCTTT,CASSSTGNEAFF
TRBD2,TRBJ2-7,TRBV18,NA,TGTGCCAGCTCACCACCGACACTAGCGGGAGGTGAGCAGTACTTC,CASSPPTLAGGEQYF